The clone carrying this TCR beta chain was detected only a few times. The antigen remains undetermined. This sample stems from a study of blood T cells in healthy people across ages. Overall study results and limits: With naive T cell percentage, TCR beta diversity showed a strong correlation. Roughly linearly, TCR beta diversity per million T cells fell as age increased.

A J-beta primer mix and a sample-barcoded 5' primer were used in a second PCR of about 6 to 12 cycles. A single record per CDR3 protein comes from TCRdb applying MiXCR to the 5' RACE reads. The sample holds about 800,000 distinct CDR3 sequences, less than 60% seen once. The authors extracted at least 5 micrograms of total RNA per sample. The sequence came from a man at least 80 years old in good health. The specimen was blood.

The CDR3 reads CASSLVARQETQYF. As DNA, the CDR3 is TGTGCCAGCAGCTTGGTGGCCCGCCAAGAGACCCAGTACTTC. The chain is built from TRBV5-5 and TRBJ2-5; no clear D gene. V was trimmed by 0 bases and J by 1 base, leaving 7 bases between them. The CDR3 is made up of 14 amino acids. In germline, CDR1 is SGHKS, CDR2 YYEKEE (reference sequence).